This entry describes one T cell receptor beta chain. The sample comes from a study of blood T cell repertoires in COVID-19. Overall study: The samples span acute and convalescent COVID-19 from the United States, Italy and Spain. Sources were T cells, B-cell-depleted T cells, or PBMCs; the material itself was cDNA or gDNA.

Germline assignment: CDR1 LGHNA and CDR2 YNFKEQ. The CDR3 spans 15 residues. Trimming took 4 bases from V and 7 from J, leaving 17 bases between them. Only in-frame clones appear in the TCRdb table, and some are missing; sequencing was by immunoSEQ multiplex PCR. The profile covers about 150,000 clones, with 84% appearing a single time and roughly 45% taken by the ten largest. Sequencing was performed on peripheral blood. This clonotype originated in a human donor in a cohort sampled during active COVID-19. The chain combines TRBV4-2 with TRBJ1-5; D call uncertain. The CDR3, as DNA: TGTGCCAGCAGCCTAAGATTAGAGGGTTCACAGCCCCAGCATTTT. Translating it yields CASSLRLEGSQPQHF.